This TCR beta chain stems from a study of OX40 agonist ivuxolimab in advanced cancers. Exclusion of a patient followed from autoimmune disease history or systemic immunosuppression. Baseline was the first blood sampling point, followed by cycle 4 day 1 and cycle 7 day 1. V lost 6 bases to trimming and J lost 4 bases; unmatched junction nucleotides: 6. This CDR3 region has 13 residues. Germline V gene data show CDR1 as MNHNY and CDR2 as SVGAGI (reference sequence). Sequenced by immunoSEQ multiplex PCR; TCRdb stores in-frame clones only, minus some. This repertoire shows 25,000 to 35,000 clones, over 60% found once; its top ten account for approximately 22%.

Sequenced material: CD4+ or CD8+ T cells sorted from blood, taken in a trial of the OX40 agonist ivuxolimab. This sequence was found in an adult with an advanced solid tumor such as melanoma, head and neck, liver or kidney cancer. The V gene is TRBV6-6, the J gene TRBJ2-7, with 7 bases identical to TRBD1. CDR3 nucleotide sequence: TGTGCCAGCAGCCGGGGACAGCTGTACGAGCAGTACTTC. The encoded protein is CASSRGQLYEQYF.